This T cell receptor beta chain was identified during a study of cytomegalovirus exposure and HLA in healthy donors. V lost 3 bases, J lost 2 bases, and 17 bases lay in between. The CDR3 is 16 residues long. CDR1 is SGDLS and CDR2 is YYNGEE in the germline V gene. With regard to this clone: No antigen is known for it.

General study findings and limits: Among the CMV-associated chains, a few were confirmed in vitro as specific for CMV antigens. Most TCRs appeared rarely, but some public TCRs recurred in many donors. Reports credit the classifier with highly specific, highly sensitive diagnosis of cytomegalovirus status. A later analysis found first-cohort TCR clusters tended to co-occur in the 110 or so validation repertoires.

Produced via immunoSEQ multiplex PCR; TCRdb's table is partial and in-frame only. This sample yields about 280,000 clones, of which over 75% are seen a single time; 0.92% belongs to the top ten. The chain joins TRBV9 to TRBJ1-2; D is unresolved. Sequenced material: PBMCs. This clonotype was obtained from a woman aged 18 to 35 in good health and CMV-seronegative. The CDR3 sequence is CASSASNLQWNYGYTF. The CDR3 region has the DNA TGTGCCAGCAGCGCGAGTAACTTACAGTGGAACTATGGCTACACCTTC. Variable domain in full (rest from reference TRBV9 and TRBJ1-2): DSGVTQTPKHLITATGQRVTLRCSPRSGDLSVYWYQQSLDQGLQFLIQYYNGEERAKGNILERFSAQQFPDLHSELNLSSLELGDSALYFCASSASNLQWNYGYTFGSGTRLTVV.